This T cell receptor (beta chain) was recorded in a study of monozygotic twins with cystic fibrosis. To note about this clone: Antigen specificity is unknown.

Sequenced by immunoSEQ multiplex PCR; TCRdb stores in-frame clones only, minus some. The table has 15,000 to 20,000 clones, around 97% seen once. CDR3 length: 13 residues. Per the germline V gene, CDR1 is PRHDT and CDR2 is FYEKMQ (reference sequence). Deletions cut 7 bases from V and 1 base from J, with 11 bases between. Study-wide findings and caveats: Co-twins had the most similar V usage for 13 of 16 pairs, J for 8. Median Simpson clonality of approximately 0.01 suggested naive T cells predominated.

The sequencing sample was made of blood. V is TRBV13 and J is TRBJ2-7; D is perhaps TRBD1 (5 bases). The receptor's source is a woman in her 30s with cystic fibrosis. CDR3 protein: CASMGRESYEQYF. CDR3 in DNA: TGTGCCAGCATGGGCAGGGAATCCTACGAGCAGTACTTC.